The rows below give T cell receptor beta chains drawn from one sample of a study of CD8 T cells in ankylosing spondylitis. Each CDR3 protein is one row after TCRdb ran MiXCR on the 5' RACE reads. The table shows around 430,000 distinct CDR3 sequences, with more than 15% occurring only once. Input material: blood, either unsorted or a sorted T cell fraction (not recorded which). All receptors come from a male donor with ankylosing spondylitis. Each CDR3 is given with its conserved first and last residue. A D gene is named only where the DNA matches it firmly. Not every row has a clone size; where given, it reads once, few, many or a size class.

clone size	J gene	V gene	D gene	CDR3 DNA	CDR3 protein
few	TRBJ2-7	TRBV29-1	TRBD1	TGCAGCGTTGCCAGGGGGCTCTCCGAGCAGTACTTC	CSVARGLSEQYF
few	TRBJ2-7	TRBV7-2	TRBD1	TGTGCCAGCAGCTTAGGGACAGGGAACTACGAGCAGTACTTC	CASSLGTGNYEQYF
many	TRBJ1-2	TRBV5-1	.	TGCGCCAGCAGCCGGGACGGGACGGTAGACTATGGCTACACCTTC	CASSRDGTVDYGYTF
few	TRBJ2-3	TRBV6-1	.	TGTGCCAGCAGTGTCGTAGGGGAGGATACGCAGTATTTT	CASSVVGEDTQYF
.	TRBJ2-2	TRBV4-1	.	TGCGCCAGCAGCCAAGGGTTTGTAGGGATCCCCACCGGGGAGCTGTTTTTT	CASSQGFVGIPTGELFF
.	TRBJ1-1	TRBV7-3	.	TGTGCCAGCAGCCCGGCAGGGGCGCTGAACACTGAAGCTTTCTTT	CASSPAGALNTEAFF
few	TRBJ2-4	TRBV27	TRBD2	TGTGCCAGCCATAGCGGGGGGCTAGCCAAAAACATTCAGTACTTC	CASHSGGLAKNIQYF
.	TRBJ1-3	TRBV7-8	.	TGTGCCAGCAGCAGAAGGGCGCACACAGATTCTGGAAACACCATATATTTT	CASSRRAHTDSGNTIYF
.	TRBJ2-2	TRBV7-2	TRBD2	TGTGCCAGCAGCTTCGCCGGGACTAGCGGGAGGGCCGGAACCGGGGAGCTGTTTTTT	CASSFAGTSGRAGTGELFF
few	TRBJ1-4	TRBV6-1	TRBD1	TGTGCCAGCAGGGGGGACAGCCGAAATGAAAAACTGTTTTTT	CASRGDSRNEKLFF
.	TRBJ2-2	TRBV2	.	TGTGCCTCCCGAGGTGGCATGGTCGGGGAGCTGTTTTTT	CASRGGMVGELFF
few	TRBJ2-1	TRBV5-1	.	TGCGCCAGCAGCTTGTTGAGCGCGAGCTCCTACAATGAGCAGTTCTTC	CASSLLSASSYNEQFF
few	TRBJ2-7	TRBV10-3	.	TGTGCCATCAGTGCCGGACAAGAGTACGAGCAGTACTTC	CAISAGQEYEQYF
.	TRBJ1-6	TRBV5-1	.	TGCGCCAGCAGCCTACTTCATAATTCACCCCTCCACTTT	CASSLLHNSPLHF
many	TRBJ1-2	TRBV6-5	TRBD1	TGTGCCAGCAGTTCCGCACAACAGGGGGATTACGACACCTTC	CASSSAQQGDYDTF
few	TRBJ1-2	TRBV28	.	TGTGCCAGCAGTACCCGGACTCTGACTAACGGTGGCTACACCTTC	CASSTRTLTNGGYTF
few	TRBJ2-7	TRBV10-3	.	TGTGCCATCAGTGAGTCAAGCGGTACCTACGAGCAGTACTTC	CAISESSGTYEQYF
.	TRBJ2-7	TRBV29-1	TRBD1	TGCAGCGTTGGGAAACAGGGGACCACCTACGAGCAGTACTTC	CSVGKQGTTYEQYF
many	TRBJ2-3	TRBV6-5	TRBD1	TGTGCCAGCAGTTTACAGGGGAGTGGAGCAGATACGCAGTATTTT	CASSLQGSGADTQYF
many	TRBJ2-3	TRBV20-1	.	TGCAGTGCTAGTCCCGCGTCTCCAGATACGCAGTATTTT	CSASPASPDTQYF
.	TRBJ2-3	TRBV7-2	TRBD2	TGTGCCAGCAGCCCCATGGGCGGGAGGAGCACAGATACGCAGTATTTT	CASSPMGGRSTDTQYF
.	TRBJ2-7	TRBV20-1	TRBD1	TGCAGTGCAAACGTCGGGCAGGGGGCCAACACCTACGAGCAGTACTTC	CSANVGQGANTYEQYF
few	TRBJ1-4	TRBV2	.	TGTGCCAGCAGCAAGAGCGGGCAGCAAAATGAAAAACTGTTTTTT	CASSKSGQQNEKLFF
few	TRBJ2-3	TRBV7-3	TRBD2	TGTGCCAGCAGCCCCGGGGGGAGGACATCAGATACGCAGTATTTT	CASSPGGRTSDTQYF
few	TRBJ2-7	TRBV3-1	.	TGTGCCAGCAGCCCGGGACAAGGGGCCTCCGACGAGCAGTACTTC	CASSPGQGASDEQYF
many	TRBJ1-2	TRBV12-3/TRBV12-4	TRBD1	TGTGCCAGCAGTTTAGCATTGGGACAGGGGATTAGTGGCTACACCTTC	CASSLALGQGISGYTF
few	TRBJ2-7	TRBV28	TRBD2	TGTGCCAGCACCGCTCCGGGGGGGGCAACCTACGAGCAGTACTTC	CASTAPGGATYEQYF
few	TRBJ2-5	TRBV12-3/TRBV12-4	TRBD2	TGTGCCAGCAGTATCCTCCGACTAGCGGGAGAGGGTCAGACCCAGTACTTC	CASSILRLAGEGQTQYF
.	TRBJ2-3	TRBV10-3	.	TGTGCCATCAGTGGAGCATTCGCTACAGATACGCAGTATTTT	CAISGAFATDTQYF
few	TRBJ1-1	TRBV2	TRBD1	TGTGCCAGCAGTGAGGACAGGGAAGGAGGTGAAGCTTTCTTT	CASSEDREGGEAFF
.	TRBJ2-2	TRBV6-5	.	TGTGCCAGCAGTTACTCGATTCACCGGGCGGGCACCGGGGAGCTGTTTTTT	CASSYSIHRAGTGELFF
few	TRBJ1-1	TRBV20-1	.	TGCAGTGCTTCCACTCGGGCTGAAGCTTTCTTT	CSASTRAEAFF
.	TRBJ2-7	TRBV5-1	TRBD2	TGCGCCAGCAGTTTCTCCCTGACTAGCGGAGCCTACGAGCAGTACTTC	CASSFSLTSGAYEQYF
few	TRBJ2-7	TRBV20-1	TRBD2	TGCAGTTTGCTAGATACGTCGGGAGGCTACGAGCAGTACTTC	CSLLDTSGGYEQYF
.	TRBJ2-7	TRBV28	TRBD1	TGTGCCAGCAGTGCACAACAGGGGGCGAGATACGAGCAGTACTTC	CASSAQQGARYEQYF
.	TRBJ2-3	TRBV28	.	TGTGCCAGCAGCCTACCTTTAGCTACTACGCAGTATTTT	CASSLPLATTQYF
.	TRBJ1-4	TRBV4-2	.	TGTGCCAGCAGCCAAGATTCCGGAGGGCCTAATGAAAAACTGTTTTTT	CASSQDSGGPNEKLFF
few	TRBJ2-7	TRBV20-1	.	TGCAGTGCTAGAGGGCGAGGCAGGGTAAACGAGCAGTACTTC	CSARGRGRVNEQYF
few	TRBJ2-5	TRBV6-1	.	TGTGCCAGCAGGGTGGGGTACCAAGAGACCCAGTACTTC	CASRVGYQETQYF
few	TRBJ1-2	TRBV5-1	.	TGCGCCAGCAGCTTGGACGGCGTTGACTATGGCTACACCTTC	CASSLDGVDYGYTF
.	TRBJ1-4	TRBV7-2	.	TGTGCCAGCAGCCTACAGGGTTGGGCTAATGAAAAACTGTTTTTT	CASSLQGWANEKLFF
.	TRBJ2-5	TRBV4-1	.	TGCGCCAGCAGCCTAGTGAGGGGGGAGACCCAGTACTTC	CASSLVRGETQYF
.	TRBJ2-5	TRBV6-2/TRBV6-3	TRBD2	TGTGCCAGCAGTTACCGGCTAGCGGGAGCCTCAAGGGAGACCCAGTACTTC	CASSYRLAGASRETQYF
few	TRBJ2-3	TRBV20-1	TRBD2	TGCAGTGCACTAGCGGGAGTCACGAGGGATACGCAGTATTTT	CSALAGVTRDTQYF
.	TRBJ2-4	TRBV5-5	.	TGTGCCAGCAGCTTGGGGGTCCTCAAGGACATTCAGTACTTC	CASSLGVLKDIQYF
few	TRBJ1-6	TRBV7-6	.	TGTGCCAGCAGCTTAGGCTTGGGGGGGGATTCACCCCTCCACTTT	CASSLGLGGDSPLHF
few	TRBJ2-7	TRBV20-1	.	TGCAGTGCCACTGCGAGGGGTAGGTCTTCCTCCTACGAGCAGTACTTC	CSATARGRSSSYEQYF
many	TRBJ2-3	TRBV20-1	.	TGCAGTGCAGGCGGGGGCACAGATACGCAGTATTTT	CSAGGGTDTQYF
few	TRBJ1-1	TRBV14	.	TGTGCCAGCAGCCGCGTATATTCGTTTGGGTCGCCTAGCGGCACTGAAGCTTTCTTT	CASSRVYSFGSPSGTEAFF
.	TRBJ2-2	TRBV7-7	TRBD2	TGTGCTAGCCAACCTGCGGGGGGGCTTAGTACCGGGGAGCTGTTTTTT	CASQPAGGLSTGELFF